This TCR beta chain originates from a study of cytomegalovirus exposure and HLA in healthy donors. Background on the study: The roughly 120 validation repertoires, a later analysis reported, used the same platform as the 700 or so repertoires from the first cohort.

Libraries were prepared by immunoSEQ multiplex PCR; TCRdb keeps only in-frame clonotypes and omits some of them. The sample lists some 170,000 clones, approximately 86% occurring once. To note about this clone: Its cognate antigen is unknown.

Findings and limits, study-wide: Cytomegalovirus-associated TCR beta chains were listed, numbering roughly 150. The classifier reportedly diagnosed cytomegalovirus status with high specificity and sensitivity.

The length of the CDR3 is 16 residues. Germline V gene sequence: CDR1 SGHNT, CDR2 YYREEE (reference sequence). The trim removed 2 bases at V and 4 bases at J, leaving 11 bases unmatched. The V call is TRBV5-4, the J call TRBJ2-5; 7 nucleotides line up with TRBD2. The TCR comes from a man aged 18 to 29 in good health and CMV-seropositive. Sequenced: PBMCs. In DNA, the CDR3 is TGTGCCAGCAGCTTCCCGTTGGCGGGAGCTTCAGAGACCCAGTACTTC. This translates into CASSFPLAGASETQYF.